These T cell receptor beta chains were read from a single sample in a study of blood T cell repertoires in COVID-19. Repertoires were generated with immunoSEQ multiplex PCR, while TCRdb's copy carries only in-frame clones and drops some. The sample contains 90,000 to 130,000 clones, approximately 86% of which appear only once. Sequencing was performed on peripheral blood. These receptors were collected from a man aged 35-49 years with acute or convalescent COVID-19. Each CDR3 is given with its conserved first and last residue. D genes are given only for firm matches. Expanded clones are given a class, and other clones once, few, many or no size at all.

cdr3_aa: CASSTRTPMEQYF
cdr3_nt: TGTGCCAGCAGCACCCGGACACCTATGGAGCAGTACTTC
d_call: .
j_call: TRBJ2-7
v_call: TRBV7-2
clone_size: .

cdr3_aa: CASSLDGVDTQYF
cdr3_nt: TGTGCCAGCAGCCTGGACGGGGTGGATACGCAGTATTTT
d_call: .
j_call: TRBJ2-3
v_call: TRBV5-5
clone_size: .

cdr3_aa: CASSIVRGETQYF
cdr3_nt: TGTGCCAGTAGTATCGTAAGGGGTGAGACCCAGTACTTC
d_call: .
j_call: TRBJ2-5
v_call: TRBV19
clone_size: .

cdr3_aa: CASSPTGDNYGYTF
cdr3_nt: TGTGCCAGCAGCCCGACAGGGGATAACTATGGCTACACCTTC
d_call: TRBD1
j_call: TRBJ1-2
v_call: TRBV5-6
clone_size: .

cdr3_aa: CASGQGPEAFF
cdr3_nt: TGTGCCAGCGGACAGGGTCCTGAAGCTTTCTTT
d_call: TRBD1
j_call: TRBJ1-1
v_call: TRBV2
clone_size: few

cdr3_aa: CASSLRGTYNEQFF
cdr3_nt: TGTGCCAGCAGTTTGAGAGGAACCTACAATGAGCAGTTCTTC
d_call: .
j_call: TRBJ2-1
v_call: TRBV27
clone_size: .

cdr3_aa: CSVIGTSEIETQYF
cdr3_nt: TGCAGCGTGATTGGGACTAGCGAAATAGAGACCCAGTACTTC
d_call: TRBD2
j_call: TRBJ2-5
v_call: TRBV29-1
clone_size: .

cdr3_aa: CASRPKGPGEKTNEKLFF
cdr3_nt: TGTGCCAGCAGGCCAAAGGGTCCCGGGGAAAAAACTAATGAAAAACTGTTTTTT
d_call: .
j_call: TRBJ1-4
v_call: TRBV7-9
clone_size: .

cdr3_aa: CASSPWTGEGVNTEAFF
cdr3_nt: TGTGCCAGCAGTCCGTGGACAGGCGAGGGGGTGAACACTGAAGCTTTCTTT
d_call: TRBD1
j_call: TRBJ1-1
v_call: TRBV6-6
clone_size: .

cdr3_aa: CASSPRDRGFNEQFF
cdr3_nt: TGTGCCAGCAGCCCGCGGGACAGGGGGTTTAATGAGCAGTTCTTC
d_call: TRBD1
j_call: TRBJ2-1
v_call: TRBV7-2
clone_size: once

cdr3_aa: CASSFGQGRAHYPAEAFF
cdr3_nt: TGTGCCAGCAGCTTTGGACAGGGACGAGCCCACTACCCCGCTGAAGCTTTCTTT
d_call: TRBD1
j_call: TRBJ1-1
v_call: TRBV7-3
clone_size: .

cdr3_aa: CASSAGTEYQETQYF
cdr3_nt: TGTGCCAGCAGCGCCGGGACAGAGTACCAAGAGACCCAGTACTTC
d_call: TRBD1
j_call: TRBJ2-5
v_call: TRBV2
clone_size: .

cdr3_aa: CSASAASGKSSYNEQFF
cdr3_nt: TGCAGTGCTAGTGCGGCTAGCGGGAAGAGCTCCTACAATGAGCAGTTCTTC
d_call: TRBD2
j_call: TRBJ2-1
v_call: TRBV20-1
clone_size: once

cdr3_aa: CATSRENRGLGNTIYF
cdr3_nt: TGTGCCACCAGCAGAGAAAACAGGGGGCTTGGAAACACCATATATTTT
d_call: TRBD1
j_call: TRBJ1-3
v_call: TRBV15
clone_size: once

cdr3_aa: CASSYNDRSATIYF
cdr3_nt: TGCGCCAGCAGCTATAACGACAGGTCGGCCACCATATATTTT
d_call: .
j_call: TRBJ1-3
v_call: TRBV5-1
clone_size: few

cdr3_aa: CSVVDSSGEKLFF
cdr3_nt: TGCAGCGTTGTCGACTCTTCGGGGGAAAAACTGTTTTTT
d_call: .
j_call: TRBJ1-4
v_call: TRBV29-1
clone_size: once

cdr3_aa: CASSYNPGQGYTGELFF
cdr3_nt: TGTGCCAGCAGCTATAATCCGGGACAGGGATACACCGGGGAGCTGTTTTTT
d_call: TRBD1
j_call: TRBJ2-2
v_call: TRBV11-2
clone_size: .

cdr3_aa: CASSSQGFANQPQHF
cdr3_nt: TGTGCCAGCAGTTCTCAGGGTTTTGCCAATCAGCCCCAGCATTTT
d_call: .
j_call: TRBJ1-5
v_call: TRBV6-2/TRBV6-3
clone_size: once

cdr3_aa: CASSTQGPPTNTEAFF
cdr3_nt: TGTGCCAGTAGTACCCAGGGGCCCCCAACTAACACTGAAGCTTTCTTT
d_call: .
j_call: TRBJ1-1
v_call: TRBV19
clone_size: .

cdr3_aa: CASKGWEAGTGELFF
cdr3_nt: TGTGCCAGCAAGGGTTGGGAGGCGGGCACCGGGGAGCTGTTTTTT
d_call: .
j_call: TRBJ2-2
v_call: TRBV5-4
clone_size: .